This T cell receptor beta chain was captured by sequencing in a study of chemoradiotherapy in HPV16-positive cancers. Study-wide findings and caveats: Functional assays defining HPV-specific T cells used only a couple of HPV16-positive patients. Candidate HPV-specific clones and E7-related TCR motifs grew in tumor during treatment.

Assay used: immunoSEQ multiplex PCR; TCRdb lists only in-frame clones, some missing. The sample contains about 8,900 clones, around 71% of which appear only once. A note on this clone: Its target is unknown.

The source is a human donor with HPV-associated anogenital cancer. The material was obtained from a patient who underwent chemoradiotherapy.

In DNA, the CDR3 is TGTGCCAGCAGTCAGCTCGACACTGAAGCTTTCTTT. Encoded protein: CASSQLDTEAFF. The chain links TRBV28 to TRBJ1-1; no reliable D call. CDR1 and CDR2 (germline): MDHEN, SYDVKM. CDR3 size: 12 residues. V was shortened by 5 bases and J by 3 bases, with 7 bases between the two germline ends.